The TCR beta chain under discussion was sequenced for a study of radiotherapy plus CTLA-4 blockade in lung cancer. Study details: Disease control was present in 30% to 40% of patients, and objective responses in approximately 20%.

Participants had chemo-refractory metastatic non-small-cell lung cancer and were treated with focal radiation plus ipilimumab CTLA-4 blockade. The CDR3 loop spans 14 amino acids. V was clipped by 1 base and J by 8 bases, with 12 bases between them. Germline V gene data show CDR1 as SGHAT and CDR2 as FQDESV (reference sequence). Study-wide results and limits: In blood, after radiotherapy plus ipilimumab, tumor-derived TCR clones expanded.

Some clones are missing from TCRdb's copy, which holds only in-frame ones; the method was immunoSEQ multiplex PCR. The sample contains 81,000 or so clones, 60% to 85% of which appear only once. Details on this clone: The antigen remains undetermined.

The rearrangement links TRBV11-1 to TRBJ2-1; D is perhaps TRBD1 (5 bases). The receptor comes from a human donor with non-small cell lung cancer whose response to radiotherapy plus ipilimumab could not be evaluated. Some clones in this sample may be carry-over from other donors' samples. The starting material was peripheral blood, obtained from a patient treated with radiotherapy plus ipilimumab. Here the CDR3 reads CASSLDPGWDEQFF. The CDR3, as DNA: TGTGCCAGCAGCTTAGACCCAGGGTGGGATGAGCAGTTCTTC.